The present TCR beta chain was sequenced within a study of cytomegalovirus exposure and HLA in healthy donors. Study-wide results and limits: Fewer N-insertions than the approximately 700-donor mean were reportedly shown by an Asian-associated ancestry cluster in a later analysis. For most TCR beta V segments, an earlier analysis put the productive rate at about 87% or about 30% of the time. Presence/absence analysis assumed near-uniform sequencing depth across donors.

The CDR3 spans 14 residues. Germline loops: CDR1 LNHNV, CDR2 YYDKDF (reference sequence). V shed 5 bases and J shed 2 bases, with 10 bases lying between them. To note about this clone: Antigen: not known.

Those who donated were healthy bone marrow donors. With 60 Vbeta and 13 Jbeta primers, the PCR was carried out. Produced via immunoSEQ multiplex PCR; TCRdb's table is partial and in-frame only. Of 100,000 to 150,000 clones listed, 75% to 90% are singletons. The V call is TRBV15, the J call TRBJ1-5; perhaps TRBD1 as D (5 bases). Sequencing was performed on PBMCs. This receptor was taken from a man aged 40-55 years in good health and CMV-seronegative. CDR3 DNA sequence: TGTGCCACCAGCCCAGGGAAAGGCAATCAGCCCCAGCATTTT. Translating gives CATSPGKGNQPQHF.